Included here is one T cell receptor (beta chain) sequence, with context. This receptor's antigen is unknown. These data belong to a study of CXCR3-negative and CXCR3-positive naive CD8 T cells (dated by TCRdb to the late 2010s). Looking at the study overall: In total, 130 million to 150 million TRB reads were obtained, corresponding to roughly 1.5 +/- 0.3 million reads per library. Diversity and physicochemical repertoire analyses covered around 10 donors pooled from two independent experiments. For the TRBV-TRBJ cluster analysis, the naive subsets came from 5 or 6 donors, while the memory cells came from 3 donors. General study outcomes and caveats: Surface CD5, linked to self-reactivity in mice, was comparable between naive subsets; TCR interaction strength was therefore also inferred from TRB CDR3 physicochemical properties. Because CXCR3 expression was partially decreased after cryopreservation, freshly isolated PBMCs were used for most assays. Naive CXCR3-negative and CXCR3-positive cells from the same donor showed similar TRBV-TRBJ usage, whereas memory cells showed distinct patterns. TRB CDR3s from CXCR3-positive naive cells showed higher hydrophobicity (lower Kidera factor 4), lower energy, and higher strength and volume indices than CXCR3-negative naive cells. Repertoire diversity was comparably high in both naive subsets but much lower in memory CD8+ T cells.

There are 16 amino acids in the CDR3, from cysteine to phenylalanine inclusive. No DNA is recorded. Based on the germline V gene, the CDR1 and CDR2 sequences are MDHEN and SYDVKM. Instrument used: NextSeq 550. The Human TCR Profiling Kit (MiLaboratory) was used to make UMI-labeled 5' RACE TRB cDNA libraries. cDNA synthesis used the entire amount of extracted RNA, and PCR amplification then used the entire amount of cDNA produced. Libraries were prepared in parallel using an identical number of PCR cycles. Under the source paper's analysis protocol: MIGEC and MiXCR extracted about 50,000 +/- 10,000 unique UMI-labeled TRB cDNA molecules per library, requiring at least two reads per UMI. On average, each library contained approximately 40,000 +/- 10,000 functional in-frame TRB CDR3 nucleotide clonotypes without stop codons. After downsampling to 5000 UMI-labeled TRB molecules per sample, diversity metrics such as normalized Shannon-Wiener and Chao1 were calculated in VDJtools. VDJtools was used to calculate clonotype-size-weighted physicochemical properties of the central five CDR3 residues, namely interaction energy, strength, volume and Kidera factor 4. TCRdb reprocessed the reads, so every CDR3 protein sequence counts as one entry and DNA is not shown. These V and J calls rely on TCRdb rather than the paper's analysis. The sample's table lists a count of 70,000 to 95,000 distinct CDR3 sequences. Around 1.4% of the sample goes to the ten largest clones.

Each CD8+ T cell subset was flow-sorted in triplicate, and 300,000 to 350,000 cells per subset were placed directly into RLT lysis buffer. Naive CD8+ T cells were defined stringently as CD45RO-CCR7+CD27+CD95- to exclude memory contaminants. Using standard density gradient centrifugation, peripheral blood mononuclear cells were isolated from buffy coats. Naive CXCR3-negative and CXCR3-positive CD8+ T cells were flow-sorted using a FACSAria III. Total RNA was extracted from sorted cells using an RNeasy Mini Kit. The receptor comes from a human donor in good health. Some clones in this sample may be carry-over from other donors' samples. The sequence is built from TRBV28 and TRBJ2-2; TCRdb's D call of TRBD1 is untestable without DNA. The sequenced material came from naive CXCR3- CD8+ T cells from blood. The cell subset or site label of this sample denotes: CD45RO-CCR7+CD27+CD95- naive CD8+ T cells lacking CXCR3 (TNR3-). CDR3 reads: CASISPAATNTGELFF. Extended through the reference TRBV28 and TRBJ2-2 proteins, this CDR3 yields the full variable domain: DVKVTQSSRYLVKRTGEKVFLECVQDMDHENMFWYRQDPGLGLRLIYFSYDVKMKEKGDIPEGYSVSREKKERFSLILESASTNQTSMYLCASISPAATNTGELFFGEGSRLTVL.